The 5 T cell receptor beta chains below come from one sample, sequenced in a study of shared clonotypes between healthy human individuals. Sequencing used immunoSEQ multiplex PCR; TCRdb keeps in-frame clones, though not all of them. Of hundreds of thousands of clones in the sample, roughly 96% were seen once. Sequencing was carried out using memory CD8+ T cells sorted from blood. Regarding subset: CD45RO+ cells pooled with CCR7-negative TemRA cells. The receptors stem from a man aged 30 to 45 in good health.

V gene TRBV7-9 combines with J gene TRBJ1-1; possibly TRBD1 for D (5 bases). This CDR3 has 14 amino acids. Trimming stripped 1 base from V and 4 bases from J, with 10 bases between. The germline CDR1 and CDR2 sequences are SEHNR and FQNEAQ (reference sequence). The CDR3 reads CASSLDWGVTEAFF. The DNA for the CDR3 is TGTGCCAGCAGCTTAGATTGGGGGGTCACTGAAGCTTTCTTT.

This chain connects TRBV28 to TRBJ2-7, with D maybe TRBD2 (6 bases). The germline gives CDR1 MDHEN, CDR2 SYDVKM. The CDR3 runs 13 residues. V was clipped by 6 bases and J by 3 bases, with 12 bases between them. The CDR3 sequence is CASRGGTFYEQYF. The CDR3 DNA reads TGTGCCAGCAGGGGCGGGACTTTCTACGAGCAGTACTTC.

This clone showed up just once. V usage is TRBV5-8 and J usage is TRBJ1-4, with D possibly TRBD1 on 5 matching bases. Looked up from germline, CDR1 is SGHTS and CDR2 is YDEGEE. The V and J ends lost 6 bases and 0 bases respectively, with 21 bases between them. This CDR3 spans 18 amino acids. CDR3 in DNA: TGTGCCAGCATAGTTTGGGACTTTCCCTTGGCAACTAATGAAAAACTGTTTTTT. Its translation is CASIVWDFPLATNEKLFF.

The chain has TRBV14 and TRBJ2-7; D ambiguous. The V gene lost 1 base and the J gene lost 3 bases, with 7 bases spanning the gap. CDR3 size: 13 residues. From germline, CDR1 is SGHDN and CDR2 FVKESK. The CDR3 is CASSQGSGYEQYF. As DNA, the CDR3 is TGTGCCAGCAGCCAAGGTTCGGGCTACGAGCAGTACTTC.

The chain carries TRBV9 and TRBJ2-3; D is ambiguous. Germline assignment: CDR1 SGDLS and CDR2 YYNGEE. This CDR3 has 13 amino acids. Trimming shortened V by 3 bases and J by 3 bases, and 8 bases separated the two germline ends. CDR3: CASSATGTDTQYF. For the CDR3, the DNA is TGTGCCAGCAGCGCGACTGGTACAGATACGCAGTATTTT.